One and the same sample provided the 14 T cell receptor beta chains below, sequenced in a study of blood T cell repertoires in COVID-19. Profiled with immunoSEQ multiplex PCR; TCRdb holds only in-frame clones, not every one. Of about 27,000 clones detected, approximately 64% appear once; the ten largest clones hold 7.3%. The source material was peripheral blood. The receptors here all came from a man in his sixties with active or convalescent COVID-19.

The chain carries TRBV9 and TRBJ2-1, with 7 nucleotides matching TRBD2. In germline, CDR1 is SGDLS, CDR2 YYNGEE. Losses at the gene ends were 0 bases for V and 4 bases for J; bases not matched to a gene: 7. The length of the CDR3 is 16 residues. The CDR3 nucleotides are TGTGCCAGCAGCGTAGGGGAGGGGCCCATTTACAATGAGCAGTTCTTC. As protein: CASSVGEGPIYNEQFF.

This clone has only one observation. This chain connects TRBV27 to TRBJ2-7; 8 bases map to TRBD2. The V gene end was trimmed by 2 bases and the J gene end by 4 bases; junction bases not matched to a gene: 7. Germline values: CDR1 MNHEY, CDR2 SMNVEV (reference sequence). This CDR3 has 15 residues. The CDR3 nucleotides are TGTGCCAGCAGTTTAGAGGGAGCGGGGGCTTACGAGCAGTACTTC. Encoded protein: CASSLEGAGAYEQYF.

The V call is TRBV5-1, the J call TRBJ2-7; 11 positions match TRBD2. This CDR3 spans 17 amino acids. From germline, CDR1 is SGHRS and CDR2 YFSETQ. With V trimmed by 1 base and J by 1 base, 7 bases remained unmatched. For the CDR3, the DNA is TGCGCCAGCAGCTTGAGTCTAGCGGGGGGTAAGTCCTACGAGCAGTACTTC. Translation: CASSLSLAGGKSYEQYF.

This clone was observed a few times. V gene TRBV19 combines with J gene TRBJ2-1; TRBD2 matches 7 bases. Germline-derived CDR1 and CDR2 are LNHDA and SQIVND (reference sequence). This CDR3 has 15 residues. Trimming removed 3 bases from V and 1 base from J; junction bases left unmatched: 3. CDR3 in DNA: TGTGCCAGTAGTATCGGCGGGAGATCCTACAATGAGCAGTTCTTC. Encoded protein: CASSIGGRSYNEQFF.

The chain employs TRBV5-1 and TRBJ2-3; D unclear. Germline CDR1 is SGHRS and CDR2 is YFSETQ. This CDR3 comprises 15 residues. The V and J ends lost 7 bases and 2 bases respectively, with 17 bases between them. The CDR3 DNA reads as TGCGCCAGCCGAGGAACCGCCCCACCCACAGATACGCAGTATTTT. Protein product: CASRGTAPPTDTQYF.

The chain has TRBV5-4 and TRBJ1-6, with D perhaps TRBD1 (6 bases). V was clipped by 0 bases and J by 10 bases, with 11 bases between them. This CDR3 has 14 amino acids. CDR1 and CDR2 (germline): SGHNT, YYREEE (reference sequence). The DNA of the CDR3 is TGTGCCAGCAGCTTGGACAGGGCAGTATCACCCCTCCACTTT. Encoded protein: CASSLDRAVSPLHF.

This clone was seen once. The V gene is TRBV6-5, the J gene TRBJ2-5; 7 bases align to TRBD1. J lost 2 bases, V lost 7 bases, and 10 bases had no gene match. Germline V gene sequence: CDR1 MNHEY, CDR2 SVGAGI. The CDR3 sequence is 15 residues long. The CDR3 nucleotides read TGTGCCAGCATTCCCCCCACAGGGGAACAAGAGACCCAGTACTTC. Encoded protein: CASIPPTGEQETQYF.

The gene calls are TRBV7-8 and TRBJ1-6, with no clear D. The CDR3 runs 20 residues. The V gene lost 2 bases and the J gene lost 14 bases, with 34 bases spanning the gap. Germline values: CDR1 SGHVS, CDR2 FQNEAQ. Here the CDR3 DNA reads TGTGCCAGCAGCTTACGGCCCTTAGGCAGGCTCCAATCATTTTTTTTAACCCTCCACTTT. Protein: CASSLRPLGRLQSFFLTLHF.

The CDR3 sequence is CASSSGQFYGYTF. Here the CDR3 DNA reads TGTGCCAGCAGCTCGGGACAGTTCTATGGCTACACCTTC. The V gene is TRBV9, the J gene TRBJ1-2, with TRBD1 matching over 7 bases. The CDR3 extends over 13 amino acids. The J segment lost 4 bases and the V segment lost 4 bases, leaving 4 bases of the junction unmatched. Germline V gives CDR1 SGDLS, CDR2 YYNGEE.

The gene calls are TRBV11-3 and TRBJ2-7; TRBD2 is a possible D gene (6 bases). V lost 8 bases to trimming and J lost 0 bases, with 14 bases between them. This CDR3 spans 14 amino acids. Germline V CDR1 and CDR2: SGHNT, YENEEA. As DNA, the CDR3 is TGTGCCAGCTCAACCGGGGGTAGCTCCTACGAGCAGTACTTC. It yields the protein CASSTGGSSYEQYF.

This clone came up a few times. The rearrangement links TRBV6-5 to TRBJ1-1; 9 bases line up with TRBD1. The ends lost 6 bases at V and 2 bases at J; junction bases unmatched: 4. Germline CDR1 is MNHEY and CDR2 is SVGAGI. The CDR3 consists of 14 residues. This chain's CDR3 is CASRGTGRNTEAFF. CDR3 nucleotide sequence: TGTGCCAGCAGGGGGACAGGGCGAAACACTGAAGCTTTCTTT.

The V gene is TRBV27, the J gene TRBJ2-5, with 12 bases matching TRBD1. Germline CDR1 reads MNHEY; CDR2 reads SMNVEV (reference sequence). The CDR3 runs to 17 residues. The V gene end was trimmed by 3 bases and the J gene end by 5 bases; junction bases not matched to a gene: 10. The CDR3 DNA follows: TGTGCCAGCAGTTTCGGCCCGGGACAGGGGGCTCCCGAGACCCAGTACTTC. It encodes CASSFGPGQGAPETQYF.

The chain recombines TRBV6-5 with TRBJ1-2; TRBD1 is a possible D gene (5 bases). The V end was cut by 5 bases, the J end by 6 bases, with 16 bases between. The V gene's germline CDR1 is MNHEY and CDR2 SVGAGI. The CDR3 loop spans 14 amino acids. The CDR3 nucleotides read TGTGCCAGCAGTCGGAGGGTCAGGGAACATGGCTACACCTTC. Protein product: CASSRRVREHGYTF.

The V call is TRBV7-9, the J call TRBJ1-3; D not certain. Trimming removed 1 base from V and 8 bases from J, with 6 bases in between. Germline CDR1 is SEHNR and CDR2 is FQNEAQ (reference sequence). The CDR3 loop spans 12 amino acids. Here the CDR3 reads CASSLVGDTIYF. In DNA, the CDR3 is TGTGCCAGCAGCTTAGTGGGAGACACCATATATTTT.